Below, 31 T cell receptor beta chains from the same sample are listed, as sequenced in a study of radiotherapy plus CTLA-4 blockade in lung cancer. Generated by immunoSEQ multiplex PCR, the TCRdb table keeps only in-frame clones and is missing some. The data contain around 56,000 clones, 65% to 80% of them singletons. The sequenced sample was peripheral blood, obtained from a patient treated with radiotherapy plus ipilimumab. All receptors come from a human donor with non-small cell lung cancer who had a complete response to radiotherapy plus ipilimumab.

The chain joins TRBV19 to TRBJ2-5; D is undetermined. The germline gives CDR1 LNHDA, CDR2 SQIVND (reference sequence). This CDR3 has 13 residues. V dropped 3 bases and J dropped 0 bases, with 5 bases sitting between them. The CDR3 nucleotides read TGTGCCAGTAGTATTGGGCACCAAGAGACCCAGTACTTC. This encodes CASSIGHQETQYF.

J is TRBJ1-2 and V is TRBV6-1, with TRBD1 matching 7 bases. The CDR3 runs 14 residues. Germline CDR1 reads MNHNS; CDR2 reads SASEGT. V lost 6 bases to trimming and J lost 4 bases; unmatched junction nucleotides: 8. CDR3 region: CASSLGGASYGYTF. CDR3 DNA sequence: TGTGCCAGCAGCCTAGGGGGCGCGAGCTATGGCTACACCTTC.

J is TRBJ1-4 and V is TRBV5-1; possible D gene TRBD1, 6 bases. In germline, CDR1 is SGHRS, CDR2 YFSETQ. V lost 3 bases and J 8 bases, leaving 14 bases between the germline ends. This CDR3 region has 14 residues. CDR3 coding DNA: TGCGCCAGCAGCTCACAGGGTGTCTGGGAAAAACTGTTTTTT. Protein product: CASSSQGVWEKLFF.

V usage is TRBV5-6 and J usage is TRBJ2-7; perhaps TRBD1 as D (6 bases). This CDR3 comprises 14 residues. The V end was cut by 1 base, the J end by 3 bases, with 11 bases between. Germline V lookup: CDR1 SGHDT, CDR2 YYEEEE. For the CDR3, the DNA is TGTGCCAGCAGCTTGCAGGGGATCTTCTACGAGCAGTACGTC. It yields the protein CASSLQGIFYEQYV.

This clone was counted a single time. The CDR3 nucleotides read TGTGCCAGCAGGGCGGGACAGAAAATCTCTGAAGCTTTCTTT. Translated, it gives CASRAGQKISEAFF. The gene calls are TRBV5-4 and TRBJ1-1; TRBD1 matches 7 bases. CDR3 length: 14 amino acids. CDR1 and CDR2 (germline): SGHNT, YYREEE (reference sequence). V shed 5 bases, J shed 6 bases, and the junction held 10 bases outside the gene matches. The full variable domain, completed using reference TRBV5-4 and TRBJ1-1, is ETGVTQSPTHLIKTRGQQVTLRCSSQSGHNTVSWYQQALGQGPQFIFQYYREEENGRGNFPPRFSGLQFPNYSSELNVNALELDDSALYLCASRAGQKISEAFFGQGTRLTVV.

This clone counts as medium-sized. The chain employs TRBV4-1 and TRBJ1-5; D remains ambiguous. Trimming cost V 1 base and J 7 bases, with 11 bases left between them. The CDR3 length is 14 residues. Germline V lookup: CDR1 MGHRA, CDR2 YSYEKL. The CDR3 region has the DNA TGCGCCAGCAGCCAAGTGAGAGGCCCCCAGCCCCAGCATTTT. Amino acid sequence: CASSQVRGPQPQHF.

The rearrangement links TRBV5-1 to TRBJ2-3; TRBD2 aligns across 14 bases. The CDR3 consists of 17 residues. CDR1 and CDR2 (germline): SGHRS, YFSETQ. J lost 3 bases, V lost 4 bases, and 7 bases had no gene match. CDR3 nucleotide sequence: TGCGCCAGCAGCAGTTCCGGGACTAGCGGGGGTACAGATACGCAGTATTTT. It encodes CASSSSGTSGGTDTQYF. The full variable domain, its missing parts supplied by reference TRBV5-1 and TRBJ2-3, is KAGVTQTPRYLIKTRGQQVTLSCSPISGHRSVSWYQQTPGQGLQFLFEYFSETQRNKGNFPGRFSGRQFSNSRSEMNVSTLELGDSALYLCASSSSGTSGGTDTQYFGPGTRLTVL.

This clone was seen a handful of times. The rearrangement joins TRBV6-5 to TRBJ1-1; TRBD1 might be the D (6 bases). The CDR3 extends over 16 amino acids. CDR1 MNHEY and CDR2 SVGAGI come from the germline V gene. The germline V and J ends were trimmed by 0 bases and 3 bases, with 14 bases remaining between them. CDR3 sequence (DNA): TGTGCCAGCAGTTACTCCTCCGCCCGACAGGACACTGAAGCTTTCTTT. Amino acids: CASSYSSARQDTEAFF.

V is TRBV27 and J is TRBJ2-1, with 8 positions matching TRBD2. Per the germline V gene, CDR1 is MNHEY and CDR2 is SMNVEV (reference sequence). V dropped 7 bases and J dropped 4; count of bases not matched to a gene: 9. The CDR3 is made up of 15 amino acids. The CDR3 is CASTRSGSAYNEQFF. CDR3 DNA sequence: TGTGCCAGCACCAGAAGCGGGAGTGCTTACAATGAGCAGTTCTTC.

The sample holds a few counts of this clone. The J gene is TRBJ2-2, the V gene TRBV12-5, with 9 positions matching TRBD1. V lost 10 bases to trimming and J lost 8 bases; unmatched junction nucleotides: 17. The CDR3 runs to 16 residues. CDR1 and CDR2 from the germline V gene are LGHNT and FRNRAP. The CDR3 nucleotides are TGTGCTACCTCACCACCGGGACAGGGAGGGATAGGGGAGCTGTTTTTT. It codes for CATSPPGQGGIGELFF. The whole variable domain, filled in from reference TRBV12-5 and TRBJ2-2, reads DARVTQTPRHKVTEMGQEVTMRCQPILGHNTVFWYRQTMMQGLELLAYFRNRAPLDDSGMPKDRFSAEMPDATLATLKIQPSEPRDSAVYFCATSPPGQGGIGELFFGEGSRLTVL.

This chain links TRBV4-1 with TRBJ1-5; tentatively, D is TRBD1 (6 bases). V lost 4 bases and J lost 6, with 16 bases in between. CDR1 and CDR2 (germline): MGHRA, YSYEKL. The CDR3 has 15 residues. The CDR3 DNA is TGCGCCAGCAGCCCCACAGGGCTGGGGACTCAGCCCCAGCATTTT. This codes for CASSPTGLGTQPQHF.

V is TRBV30 and J is TRBJ1-2; D is unresolved. The germline CDR1 and CDR2 sequences are GTSNPN and SVGIG (reference sequence). The V end lost 2 bases, the J end lost 8 bases, and 18 bases lay between the germline ends. This CDR3 region has 14 residues. CDR3 residues: CAWSSGRKVGGYTF. In nucleotides, the CDR3 is TGTGCCTGGAGTTCGGGGAGAAAGGTGGGAGGCTACACCTTC.

The V gene is TRBV7-6, the J gene TRBJ1-4; D gene ambiguous. The V gene's germline CDR1 is SGHVS and CDR2 FNYEAQ. The CDR3 is made up of 14 amino acids. V shed 2 bases and J shed 8 bases, with 12 bases lying between them. The CDR3 DNA reads TGTGCCAGCAGCTTAACGGTTTTACCGGAAAAACTGTTTTTT. Amino acid sequence: CASSLTVLPEKLFF.

The gene calls are TRBV5-1 and TRBJ2-5, with 9 bases aligning to TRBD1. CDR3 length: 15 residues. After removal of 4 bases from V and 5 bases from J, the junction contained 9 bases not matched to a gene. Germline values: CDR1 SGHRS, CDR2 YFSETQ. CDR3 region: CASSPSTGGGETQYF. CDR3 nucleotides: TGCGCCAGCAGCCCATCGACAGGGGGTGGGGAGACCCAGTACTTC.

CDR3 in amino acids: CASSLTAGGTDTQYF. CDR3 bases: TGTGCCAGCAGCTTAACAGCGGGGGGCACAGATACGCAGTATTTT. The V gene is TRBV7-2, the J gene TRBJ2-3; TRBD2 aligns across 8 bases. CDR1 is SGHTA and CDR2 is FQGNSA in the germline V gene. The V and J ends lost 2 bases and 1 base, in that order; junction bases with no gene match: 2. The CDR3 length is 15 residues.

A note on this clone: A junction end diverges from the germline sequence, so it may reflect a read error. J is TRBJ1-2 and V is TRBV18, with D perhaps matching TRBD1 (5 bases). The length of the CDR3 is 15 residues. In germline, CDR1 is KGHSH, CDR2 LQKENI. The chain's CDR3 is CASSTPRGLNYGYTF. The CDR3 DNA follows: TGTGCCAGCTCAACACCTAGGGGACTTAACTATGGCTACACCTTC.

The genes are TRBV23-1 and TRBJ2-7, with D perhaps matching TRBD2 (5 bases). TRBV23-1 is filed as an ORF, its function uncertain. CDR3 length: 11 amino acids. Trimming removed 7 bases from V and 5 bases from J, with 9 bases in between. CDR3 region: CASIGGDEQYV. CDR3 nucleotide sequence: TGCGCCAGCATAGGAGGAGACGAGCAGTACGTC.

The chain employs TRBV1 and TRBJ1-6; TRBD1, as called in the table, went unchecked against the DNA. TRBV1 constitutes a pseudogene. This CDR3 is built from 20 residues. The CDR3 loop is CTSCSGTGGRSLSYNSPLHF. The CDR3 region has the DNA TGCACCAGCTGTTCCGGGACAGGGGGCCGAAGCCTCTCCTATAATTCACCCCTCCACTTT.

This clone came up once. The rearrangement links TRBV2 to TRBJ1-2; D ambiguous. This CDR3 spans 12 amino acids. Germline V gene sequence: CDR1 SNHLY, CDR2 FYNNEI. V lost 5 bases and J 4 bases, leaving 8 bases between the germline ends. CDR3 loop: CASSPAVYGYTF. The CDR3 DNA is TGTGCCAGCAGTCCCGCGGTCTATGGCTACACCTTC. Together with reference TRBV2 and TRBJ1-2, the CDR3 gives the full variable domain: EPEVTQTPSHQVTQMGQEVILRCVPISNHLYFYWYRQILGQKVEFLVSFYNNEISEKSEIFDDQFSVERPDGSNFTLKIRSTKLEDSAMYFCASSPAVYGYTFGSGTRLTVV.

J is TRBJ2-1 and V is TRBV9, with TRBD1 matching over 10 bases. V shed 1 base, J shed 7 bases, and the junction held 8 bases outside the gene matches. The CDR3 is made up of 16 amino acids. From germline, CDR1 is SGDLS and CDR2 YYNGEE. CDR3 sequence: CASSVSRDRGINEQFF. The CDR3 DNA reads as TGTGCCAGCAGCGTATCGAGGGACAGGGGAATTAATGAGCAGTTCTTC.

V gene TRBV30 combines with J gene TRBJ2-5; 9 bases align to TRBD2. CDR3 length: 14 residues. J gave up 4 bases and V 3 bases, and 6 bases lay outside the gene matches. The germline V gene has CDR1 GTSNPN and CDR2 SVGIG (reference sequence). This chain's CDR3 is CAWSATLAGETQYF. CDR3 sequence (DNA): TGTGCCTGGAGCGCCACACTAGCGGGAGAGACCCAGTACTTC.

The rearrangement joins TRBV5-6 to TRBJ2-7; TRBD1 agrees at 9 bases. The ends lost 3 bases at V and 3 bases at J; junction bases unmatched: 1. Per the germline V gene, CDR1 is SGHDT and CDR2 is YYEEEE. This CDR3 has 13 residues. CDR3 sequence (DNA): TGTGCCAGCAGCTCGACAGGGGGCTACGAGCAGTACGTC. This sequence encodes CASSSTGGYEQYV.

V is TRBV10-3 and J is TRBJ2-2; 7 bases fit TRBD1. Trimming cost V 4 bases and J 6 bases; bases outside gene matches: 5. Germline V gives CDR1 ENHRY, CDR2 SYGVKD. The CDR3 sequence is 14 residues long. The CDR3 DNA sequence: TGTGCCATCAGTGGACGGCAGGGGGCCGGGGAGCTGTTTTTT. This sequence encodes CAISGRQGAGELFF.

The chain employs TRBV2 and TRBJ1-5, with 9 positions matching TRBD1. V was pared by 1 base and J by 7 bases, with 5 bases of the junction left unmatched. The CDR3 contains 15 residues. Germline CDR1 and CDR2: SNHLY and FYNNEI. The DNA for the CDR3 is TGTGCCAGCAGTGAAGTACAGGGGGCTGGACAGCCCCAGCATTTT. Translating it yields CASSEVQGAGQPQHF.

The chain combines TRBV30 with TRBJ1-1; D may be TRBD1 (6 bases). The germline CDR1 and CDR2 sequences are GTSNPN and SVGIG (reference sequence). This CDR3 comprises 13 residues. Trimming cost V 3 bases and J 7 bases, with 15 bases left between them. This chain's CDR3 is CAWRAGGAIEAFF. The CDR3 bases are TGTGCCTGGAGGGCCGGGGGGGCTATTGAAGCTTTCTTT.

V gene TRBV7-9 combines with J gene TRBJ2-1; D may be TRBD1 (5 bases). Germline assignment: CDR1 SEHNR and CDR2 FQNEAQ (reference sequence). CDR3 length: 13 residues. Trimming removed 5 bases from V and 5 bases from J, with 10 bases in between. The CDR3 bases are TGTGCCAGCAGCCACCGACAGAACAATGAGCAGTTCTTC. Amino acids: CASSHRQNNEQFF.

The V and J genes are TRBV12-5 and TRBJ1-5; no reliable D call. V dropped 6 bases and J dropped 4 bases, with 10 bases sitting between them. Germline CDR1 reads LGHNT; CDR2 reads FRNRAP. The CDR3 runs 13 residues. The chain's CDR3 is CASGQSENQPQHF. For the CDR3, the DNA is TGTGCTAGTGGGCAGTCAGAAAATCAGCCCCAGCATTTT.

The rearrangement uses TRBV4-3 and TRBJ2-1, with 15 positions matching TRBD2. Germline CDR1 LGHNA, CDR2 YSLEER. V lost 1 base, J lost 6 bases, and 7 bases stayed unmatched. This CDR3 comprises 18 residues. The CDR3 region is CASSQAWTSGRVGNEQFF. CDR3 DNA sequence: TGCGCCAGCAGCCAAGCTTGGACTAGCGGGAGGGTGGGCAATGAGCAGTTCTTC.

The J gene is TRBJ2-2, the V gene TRBV2, with 10 nucleotides matching TRBD2. V shed 8 bases and J 7 bases; nucleotides not matched to a gene: 13. The germline CDR1 and CDR2 sequences are SNHLY and FYNNEI. The CDR3 length is 16 residues. The CDR3 reads CASAMGLAGVHGELFF. CDR3 DNA sequence: TGTGCCAGCGCAATGGGGCTAGCGGGAGTTCACGGGGAGCTGTTTTTT. Together with reference TRBV2 and TRBJ2-2, the CDR3 gives the full variable domain: EPEVTQTPSHQVTQMGQEVILRCVPISNHLYFYWYRQILGQKVEFLVSFYNNEISEKSEIFDDQFSVERPDGSNFTLKIRSTKLEDSAMYFCASAMGLAGVHGELFFGEGSRLTVL.

Written as DNA, the CDR3 is TGTGCCAGCAGCTTATCTATTGGGGACAGGGGTTCACCCCTCCACTTT. Amino acid sequence: CASSLSIGDRGSPLHF. This chain joins TRBV7-2 and TRBJ1-6; 10 nucleotides agree with TRBD1. The CDR3 runs 16 residues. J was trimmed by 9 bases and V by 2 bases; bases with no gene match: 7. Germline lookup yields CDR1 SGHTA and CDR2 FQGNSA.

CDR3 nucleotide sequence: TGTGCCAGCAGTGAAAGGAGGAACATTCAGTACTTC. This encodes CASSERRNIQYF. The rearrangement joins TRBV6-1 to TRBJ2-4, with TRBD2 as a possible D gene (5 bases). This CDR3 is built from 12 residues. Per the germline V gene, CDR1 is MNHNS and CDR2 is SASEGT. V gave up 2 bases and J gave up 7 bases, with 6 bases separating them.